This TCR beta chain was recorded in a study of blood T cell repertoires in COVID-19. At the level of the study: Spain, Italy and the United States supplied samples that represented acute and convalescent COVID-19.

CDR3 length: 15 amino acids. Per germline, CDR1 SGHTA and CDR2 FQGNSA. The V and J ends lost 2 bases and 5 bases respectively, with 12 bases between them. The authors' processing: Cell counts per sample came from amplifying reference gene primers. TCRdb keeps only in-frame clones here, not all; method: immunoSEQ multiplex PCR. V and J calls and clone size are given by that table; D and trimming were obtained from the DNA. The table records just over 350,000 clones, less than 90% of them present only once. Donors of Cohort 3 who recovered were those that had two negative PCRs, clearance, or symptom resolution.

The chain is built from TRBV7-2 and TRBJ2-2; D uncertain. Sequencing input: PBMCs or T cells enriched from blood (not recorded which). The TCR comes from a woman aged 25 to 45 who had recovered from COVID-19. The CDR3 DNA follows: TGTGCCAGCAGCTTATTGGGCTGGTCGACCGGGGAGCTGTTTTTT. Protein: CASSLLGWSTGELFF.